The 25 T cell receptor beta chains below were found in one sample sequenced in a study of shared clonotypes between healthy human individuals. The repertoire was sequenced with immunoSEQ multiplex PCR; TCRdb's copy has only in-frame clones and lacks some. Of approximately 340,000 clones listed, approximately 79% are singletons. The sequenced sample was memory CD4+ T cells sorted from blood. The subset here: CD45RA-negative fraction. Every receptor here comes from a man younger than 45 in good health.

The rearrangement links TRBV6-5 to TRBJ2-7; TRBD2 is a possible D gene (5 bases). V lost 6 bases and J lost 0, with 12 bases in between. This CDR3 contains 14 residues. CDR1 and CDR2 from the germline V gene are MNHEY and SVGAGI. As DNA, the CDR3 is TGTGCCAGCAGGAAAGTAGGGAGCTCCTACGAGCAGTACTTC. This translates into CASRKVGSSYEQYF.

Notes on this clone: The sample holds other DNA sequences that translate to the same CDR3. V and J are TRBV5-4 and TRBJ2-5; D gene unclear. Germline values: CDR1 SGHNT, CDR2 YYREEE (reference sequence). The CDR3 runs 14 residues. Trimming removed 0 bases from V and 1 base from J, with 7 bases in between. Here the CDR3 reads CASSLAQAQETQYF. In DNA, the CDR3 is TGTGCCAGCAGCTTGGCCCAGGCCCAAGAGACCCAGTACTTC.

J is TRBJ2-7 and V is TRBV18; TRBD2 matches 8 bases. Germline CDR1 reads KGHSH; CDR2 reads LQKENI. V trimming: 6 bases; J trimming: 3 bases; junction bases outside the gene matches: 7. This CDR3 comprises 14 residues. The CDR3 DNA reads TGTGCCAGCTCTAGAGCGGGAGCTGTCTACGAGCAGTACTTC. This translates into CASSRAGAVYEQYF.

The V call is TRBV29-1, the J call TRBJ2-7; 7 bases align to TRBD1. The length of the CDR3 is 12 residues. Trimming cost V 7 bases and J 6 bases; bases outside gene matches: 9. The germline V gene has CDR1 SQVTM and CDR2 ANQGSEA. CDR3 DNA sequence: TGCAGCGCCAGGGACAGCCCCGGCGAGCAGTACTTC. It specifies CSARDSPGEQYF.

Here the CDR3 DNA reads TGCGCCAGCGGAAGACTGGGGGTGGGGGAGACCCAGTACTTC. Residues: CASGRLGVGETQYF. The chain has TRBV10-2 and TRBJ2-5; D possibly uses TRBD1 or TRBD2 (5 bases each). Germline V CDR1 and CDR2: WSHSY, SAAADI. The CDR3 extends over 14 amino acids. The V end was cut by 8 bases, the J end by 5 bases, with 18 bases between.

The chain is built from TRBV19 and TRBJ2-2; 11 bases map to TRBD2. Germline V gene lookup returns CDR1 LNHDA and CDR2 SQIVND (reference sequence). CDR3 size: 15 residues. Trimming cost V 5 bases and J 5 bases; bases outside gene matches: 4. CDR3 region: CASSLVAGGTGELFF. The DNA for the CDR3 is TGTGCCAGTAGTTTGGTAGCGGGAGGGACCGGGGAGCTGTTTTTT.

V usage is TRBV9 and J usage is TRBJ2-2; 7 nucleotides line up with TRBD2. The CDR3 runs 19 residues. V lost 0 bases, J lost 0 bases, and 11 bases stayed unmatched. Germline CDR1 reads SGDLS; CDR2 reads YYNGEE. CDR3 sequence reads: CASSVEPPSRGANTGELFF. CDR3 nucleotide sequence: TGTGCCAGCAGCGTAGAGCCTCCCTCTCGGGGGGCGAACACCGGGGAGCTGTTTTTT.

The chain joins TRBV18 to TRBJ2-5; D is unresolved. CDR1 KGHSH and CDR2 LQKENI come from the germline V gene. The CDR3 is 12 residues long. Trimming left V 0 bases short and J 9 bases short, with 8 bases between. The CDR3 loop is CASSPPGEAQYF. CDR3 nucleotide sequence: TGTGCCAGCTCACCACCCGGCGAGGCCCAGTACTTC.

The chain is built from TRBV19 and TRBJ2-1; no definite D call. The V end was cut by 3 bases, the J end by 8 bases, with 23 bases between. The CDR3 loop spans 17 amino acids. Germline V gene data show CDR1 as LNHDA and CDR2 as SQIVND (reference sequence). The CDR3 sequence is CASSIPFPSRSRDEQFF. The CDR3 DNA follows: TGTGCCAGTAGTATCCCTTTTCCTAGTCGATCCCGCGATGAGCAGTTCTTC.

The chain is built from TRBV11-2 and TRBJ2-4, with D hard to call. The germline CDR1 and CDR2 sequences are SGHAT and FQNNGV. V was pared by 4 bases and J by 6 bases, with 13 bases between. The CDR3 spans 14 residues. The CDR3 loop is CASSSIGLGNIQYF. For the CDR3, the DNA is TGTGCCAGCAGCTCGATAGGGTTGGGAAACATTCAGTACTTC.

The chain employs TRBV5-1 and TRBJ2-2; 8 bases are shared with TRBD1. Germline V CDR1 and CDR2: SGHRS, YFSETQ. The CDR3 loop spans 16 amino acids. After removal of 2 bases from V and 1 base from J, the junction contained 4 bases not matched to a gene. CDR3 region: CASSLYGTGNTGELFF. CDR3 DNA sequence: TGCGCCAGCAGCTTATATGGGACAGGGAACACCGGGGAGCTGTTTTTT.

Only one count was recorded for this clone. The gene calls are TRBV7-2 and TRBJ1-1; 7 nucleotides line up with TRBD1. The germline V gene has CDR1 SGHTA and CDR2 FQGNSA. J gave up 2 bases and V 6 bases, and 9 bases lay outside the gene matches. The CDR3 consists of 15 residues. The DNA of the CDR3 is TGTGCCAGCAGTTTAACAGGGGACCTCAACACTGAAGCTTTCTTT. This gives the protein CASSLTGDLNTEAFF.

The CDR3 DNA reads as TGTGCCATCAGTGATTCCTCCAGGGGCCGCAATCAGCCCCAGCATTTT. Protein: CAISDSSRGRNQPQHF. This rearrangement joins TRBV10-3 to TRBJ1-5, with a weak D call TRBD1 (6 bases). CDR1 ENHRY and CDR2 SYGVKD come from the germline V gene. CDR3 size: 16 residues. V dropped 3 bases and J dropped 2 bases, with 14 bases sitting between them.

The V call is TRBV7-2, the J call TRBJ2-3; 7 nucleotides match TRBD1. The CDR3 is 13 residues long. CDR1 and CDR2 (germline): SGHTA, FQGNSA. Trimming cost V 4 bases and J 14 bases; bases outside gene matches: 12. This chain's CDR3 is CASSWVDRAIGYF. As DNA, the CDR3 is TGTGCCAGCAGCTGGGTCGACAGGGCCATCGGGTATTTT.

This clone is a singleton in its sample. The chain employs TRBV28 and TRBJ1-1, with unresolved D. This CDR3 comprises 14 residues. Trimming shortened V by 3 bases and J by 0 bases, and 8 bases separated the two germline ends. Germline loops: CDR1 MDHEN, CDR2 SYDVKM. DNA of the CDR3: TGTGCCAGCAGTTTTTTCGATCTGAACACTGAAGCTTTCTTT. Its translation is CASSFFDLNTEAFF.

The V call is TRBV9, the J call TRBJ2-3, with TRBD2 identical over 10 bases. This CDR3 is 16 amino acids long. Germline assignment: CDR1 SGDLS and CDR2 YYNGEE. V shed 0 bases, J shed 4 bases, and the junction held 5 bases outside the gene matches. The CDR3 reads CASSVELAGASDTQYF. The CDR3 DNA follows: TGTGCCAGCAGCGTAGAGCTAGCGGGAGCCTCAGATACGCAGTATTTT.

The chain uses TRBV7-4 and TRBJ2-7; D is unresolved. Trimming took 2 bases from V and 4 from J, leaving 6 bases between them. CDR1 is SGHVT and CDR2 is SQSDAQ in the germline V gene. The CDR3 loop spans 12 amino acids. DNA of the CDR3: TGTGCCAGCAGCTTATTGGGTTACGAGCAGTACTTC. Translated, it gives CASSLLGYEQYF.

The chain combines TRBV30 with TRBJ2-1, with D perhaps TRBD2 (6 bases). CDR1 is GTSNPN, CDR2 SVGIG, per germline (reference sequence). Trimming took 8 bases from V and 0 from J, leaving 11 bases between them. The CDR3 sequence is 13 residues long. The CDR3 sequence is CARGTYSYNEQFF. DNA of the CDR3: TGTGCCCGGGGGACTTACTCCTACAATGAGCAGTTCTTC.

This chain joins TRBV28 and TRBJ1-1; 7 bases fit TRBD1. V shed 6 bases, J shed 10 bases, and the junction held 5 bases outside the gene matches. Germline V gene data show CDR1 as MDHEN and CDR2 as SYDVKM. The CDR3 covers 11 residues. The CDR3 DNA is TGTGCCAGCAGCCCGACAGGGAGAGCTTTCTTT. Amino acid sequence: CASSPTGRAFF.

The sample holds a few counts of this clone. This rearrangement joins TRBV19 to TRBJ2-2; 13 nucleotides line up with TRBD2. The CDR3 loop spans 18 amino acids. V dropped 5 bases and J dropped 5; count of bases not matched to a gene: 11. Per germline, CDR1 LNHDA and CDR2 SQIVND (reference sequence). In DNA, the CDR3 is TGTGCCAGTAGTTCGGGACTAGCGGGATCTTTAGGGACCGGGGAGCTGTTTTTT. Translated: CASSSGLAGSLGTGELFF.

The rearrangement uses TRBV6-5 and TRBJ2-3; D possibly corresponds to TRBD2 (5 bases). V dropped 8 bases and J dropped 6 bases, with 18 bases sitting between them. The CDR3 covers 14 residues. Germline V gives CDR1 MNHEY, CDR2 SVGAGI. In nucleotides, the CDR3 is TGTGCCAGCTCCGTCCTCAATCCGGGGGATACGCAGTATTTT. This encodes CASSVLNPGDTQYF.

The chain links TRBV11-2 to TRBJ2-2, with 7 bases identical to TRBD1. Trimming cost V 3 bases and J 4 bases; bases outside gene matches: 5. The CDR3 covers 15 residues. Germline V CDR1 and CDR2: SGHAT, FQNNGV. In DNA, the CDR3 is TGTGCCAGCAGCTTCGGACAGGCAACCACCGGGGAGCTGTTTTTT. Amino acid sequence: CASSFGQATTGELFF.

The DNA for the CDR3 is TGTGCCAGCAGCTTAGCGGGCAGGAACACTGAAGCTTTCTTT. It is translated as CASSLAGRNTEAFF. The chain joins TRBV7-2 to TRBJ1-1; no firm D call. Germline values: CDR1 SGHTA, CDR2 FQGNSA. CDR3 size: 14 residues. V lost 0 bases and J lost 1, with 6 bases in between.

CDR3 residues: CASSSRGGLEQYF. The CDR3 DNA reads TGTGCCAGTAGTAGTCGGGGAGGACTGGAGCAGTACTTC. This chain links TRBV19 with TRBJ2-7; TRBD2 is a possible D gene (6 bases). This CDR3 has 13 residues. Germline-derived CDR1 and CDR2 are LNHDA and SQIVND (reference sequence). V was pared by 4 bases and J by 7 bases, with 14 bases between.

The chain couples TRBV6-1 to TRBJ2-3; D may be TRBD2 (6 bases). Trimming took off 10 bases at V and 7 bases at J, with 24 bases between the two ends. Germline V lookup: CDR1 MNHNS, CDR2 SASEGT. The CDR3 is 15 residues long. The CDR3 here is CAINPQAGYVHTQYF. In DNA, the CDR3 is TGTGCCATCAACCCCCAGGCGGGATACGTCCATACGCAGTATTTT.